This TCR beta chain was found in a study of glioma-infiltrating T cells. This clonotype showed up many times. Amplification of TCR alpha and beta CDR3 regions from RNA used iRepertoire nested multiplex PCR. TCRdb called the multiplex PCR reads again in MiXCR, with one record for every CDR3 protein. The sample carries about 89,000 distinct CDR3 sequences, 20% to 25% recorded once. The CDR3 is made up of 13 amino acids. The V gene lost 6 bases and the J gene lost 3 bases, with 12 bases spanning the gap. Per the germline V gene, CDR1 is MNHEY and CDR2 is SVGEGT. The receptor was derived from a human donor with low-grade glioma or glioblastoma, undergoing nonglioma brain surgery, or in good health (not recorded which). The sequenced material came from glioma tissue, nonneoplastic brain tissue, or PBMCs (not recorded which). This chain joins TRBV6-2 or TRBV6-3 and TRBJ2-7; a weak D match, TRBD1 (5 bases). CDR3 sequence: CASRRQTHYEQYF. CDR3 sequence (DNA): TGTGCCAGCAGGCGACAGACGCACTACGAGCAGTACTTC.